This record concerns one T cell receptor (beta chain) sequence. Its antigen is still unknown. In germline, CDR1 is ENHRY, CDR2 SYGVKD. The CDR3 is made up of 15 amino acids. The V end was cut by 0 bases, the J end by 4 bases, with 13 bases between. The sample is drawn from a study of cytomegalovirus exposure and HLA in healthy donors. Study-level findings and limits: Differences between HLA loci emerged in a later analysis of TCR association rates, with DRB1 most and HLA-C fewest. Donor immune exposure was known only as CMV serostatus. Rarity held for most TCR sequences, but there were some public TCRs that occurred in many donors.

The PCR contained 60 Vbeta and 13 Jbeta primers. Using immunoSEQ multiplex PCR, the repertoire was profiled, and TCRdb retains in-frame clones only, with some absent. The data contain some 110,000 clones, about three quarters of them singletons. The receptor's source is a male donor in good health and CMV-seronegative. V is TRBV10-3 and J is TRBJ2-7, with a possible D match to TRBD2 (6 bases). Sequencing was done on a sample of PBMCs. CDR3 in amino acids: CAISESPGRGYEQYF. CDR3 DNA: TGTGCCATCAGTGAGTCTCCCGGGAGAGGGTACGAGCAGTACTTC.